The rows below give T cell receptor beta chains drawn from one sample of a study of response to subunit inactivated influenza vaccine. TCRdb itself ran the RT-PCR reads through MiXCR, one entry per CDR3 protein. Here the sample spans 650,000 to 700,000 distinct CDR3 sequences, approximately 14% being singletons. The source material was PBMCs from blood, sampled 11 to 12 days after vaccination. These receptors were taken from a man aged 50 to 59 who received an inactivated influenza vaccine. The CDR3 runs from the conserved cysteine through the conserved F or W. Fields, in order: CDR3 protein, CDR3 DNA, D gene, clone size, J gene, V gene. A D gene is named only where the DNA matches it firmly. Rows may omit the clone size; those that give it use once, few, many or a size class.

CDR3aa: CASRSGQMNYGYTF
CDR3nt: TGTGCCAGCCGATCGGGACAGATGAACTATGGCTACACCTTC
d_gene: TRBD1
abundance: few
j_gene: TRBJ1-2
v_gene: TRBV18

CDR3aa: CASSPRGGKREQFF
CDR3nt: TGTGCCAGCAGCCCACGTGGAGGGAAGAGGGAGCAGTTCTTC
d_gene: .
abundance: few
j_gene: TRBJ2-1
v_gene: TRBV11-2

CDR3aa: CASTHGEETQYF
CDR3nt: TGTGCCAGCACCCACGGGGAAGAGACCCAGTACTTC
d_gene: .
abundance: few
j_gene: TRBJ2-5
v_gene: TRBV3-1

CDR3aa: CAIRGPVGDTQYF
CDR3nt: TGTGCCATCAGGGGGCCAGTTGGAGATACGCAGTATTTT
d_gene: .
abundance: few
j_gene: TRBJ2-3
v_gene: TRBV10-3

CDR3aa: CASSHSSNTEAFF
CDR3nt: TGCGCCAGCAGCCATTCGTCGAACACTGAAGCTTTCTTT
d_gene: .
abundance: .
j_gene: TRBJ1-1
v_gene: TRBV4-1

CDR3aa: CASSPDYVRPEAFF
CDR3nt: TGTGCCAGCAGCCCGGATTACGTCCGCCCTGAAGCTTTCTTT
d_gene: .
abundance: .
j_gene: TRBJ1-1
v_gene: TRBV7-2

CDR3aa: CSALTGVTTEAFF
CDR3nt: TGCAGTGCCCTGACCGGGGTCACCACTGAAGCTTTCTTT
d_gene: .
abundance: .
j_gene: TRBJ1-1
v_gene: TRBV20-1

CDR3aa: CASSQSAGGGTDTQYF
CDR3nt: TGTGCCAGCAGCCAGTCCGCAGGGGGCGGCACAGATACGCAGTATTTT
d_gene: TRBD1
abundance: few
j_gene: TRBJ2-3
v_gene: TRBV7-2

CDR3aa: CSAMGQRGNIQYF
CDR3nt: TGCAGCGCCATGGGACAGCGCGGAAACATTCAGTACTTC
d_gene: TRBD1
abundance: .
j_gene: TRBJ2-4
v_gene: TRBV29-1

CDR3aa: CASSIGLAGAGGSYNEQFF
CDR3nt: TGTGCCAGTAGTATTGGACTAGCGGGGGCGGGGGGCTCCTACAATGAGCAGTTCTTC
d_gene: TRBD2
abundance: many
j_gene: TRBJ2-1
v_gene: TRBV19

CDR3aa: CASSLASRPSTDTQYF
CDR3nt: TGTGCCAGCAGCTTAGCATCGCGGCCTAGCACAGATACGCAGTATTTT
d_gene: .
abundance: .
j_gene: TRBJ2-3
v_gene: TRBV7-2

CDR3aa: CASSPYLGLLAGGQETQYF
CDR3nt: TGTGCTAGCAGCCCCTACTTAGGGTTACTAGCGGGGGGACAAGAGACCCAGTACTTC
d_gene: TRBD2
abundance: few
j_gene: TRBJ2-5
v_gene: TRBV7-7

CDR3aa: CASSLETGGVETQYF
CDR3nt: TGTGCCAGCAGCTTGGAGACAGGGGGCGTGGAGACCCAGTACTTC
d_gene: TRBD1
abundance: .
j_gene: TRBJ2-5
v_gene: TRBV7-9

CDR3aa: CASSPREPRGAFF
CDR3nt: TGTGCCAGCAGCCCCCGTGAGCCCCGTGGGGCTTTCTTT
d_gene: .
abundance: few
j_gene: TRBJ1-1
v_gene: TRBV6-1

CDR3aa: CASSPGTSWSSYNEQFF
CDR3nt: TGTGCCAGCAGCCCCGGGACTAGCTGGAGCTCCTACAATGAGCAGTTCTTC
d_gene: TRBD2
abundance: .
j_gene: TRBJ2-1
v_gene: TRBV3-1

CDR3aa: CAGDSYNEQFF
CDR3nt: TGTGCCGGGGACAGTTACAATGAGCAGTTCTTC
d_gene: TRBD1
abundance: .
j_gene: TRBJ2-1
v_gene: TRBV30

CDR3aa: CASRKAGLSLGANVLTF
CDR3nt: TGTGCCAGCAGGAAAGCAGGGCTAAGCCTTGGGGCCAACGTCCTGACTTTC
d_gene: .
abundance: few
j_gene: TRBJ2-6
v_gene: TRBV11-2

CDR3aa: CSARPGSGYTGELFF
CDR3nt: TGCAGTGCTAGACCAGGGAGCGGATACACCGGGGAGCTGTTTTTT
d_gene: .
abundance: .
j_gene: TRBJ2-2
v_gene: TRBV20-1

CDR3aa: CASSQDRRLAGIPTDTQYF
CDR3nt: TGCGCCAGCAGCCAAGATAGGAGGCTAGCGGGAATCCCCACAGATACGCAGTATTTT
d_gene: TRBD2
abundance: few
j_gene: TRBJ2-3
v_gene: TRBV4-3

CDR3aa: CASLTNYGYTF
CDR3nt: TGTGCCAGCTTAACGAACTATGGCTACACCTTC
d_gene: .
abundance: .
j_gene: TRBJ1-2
v_gene: TRBV2

CDR3aa: CASSAGTRYSPLHF
CDR3nt: TGTGCCAGCAGTGCCGGGACTCGCTATTCACCCCTCCACTTT
d_gene: .
abundance: few
j_gene: TRBJ1-6
v_gene: TRBV2

CDR3aa: CSAGDRQSYEQYF
CDR3nt: TGCAGCGCTGGGGACAGGCAGTCCTACGAGCAGTACTTC
d_gene: TRBD1
abundance: few
j_gene: TRBJ2-7
v_gene: TRBV29-1

CDR3aa: CAITGELGSYEQYF
CDR3nt: TGTGCCATCACAGGGGAGCTTGGGAGTTACGAGCAGTACTTC
d_gene: .
abundance: few
j_gene: TRBJ2-7
v_gene: TRBV10-3

CDR3aa: CASSSGQEVRQPQHF
CDR3nt: TGTGCCAGCAGTTCGGGACAGGAAGTCCGGCAGCCCCAGCATTTT
d_gene: TRBD1
abundance: .
j_gene: TRBJ1-5
v_gene: TRBV28

CDR3aa: CSAKDEGPLHF
CDR3nt: TGCAGTGCCAAAGACGAAGGGCCCCTCCACTTT
d_gene: .
abundance: few
j_gene: TRBJ1-6
v_gene: TRBV20-1

CDR3aa: CASSFGGWEKLFF
CDR3nt: TGTGCCAGCAGTTTTGGGGGATGGGAAAAACTGTTTTTT
d_gene: .
abundance: .
j_gene: TRBJ1-4
v_gene: TRBV12-3/TRBV12-4

CDR3aa: CASSLEVGRETQYF
CDR3nt: TGTGCCAGCAGCTTGGAGGTGGGGCGGGAGACCCAGTACTTC
d_gene: .
abundance: .
j_gene: TRBJ2-5
v_gene: TRBV5-5

CDR3aa: CASSNPGWKLFF
CDR3nt: TGTGCCAGCAGCAATCCGGGATGGAAGTTGTTCTTC
d_gene: .
abundance: .
j_gene: TRBJ2-1
v_gene: TRBV6-5

CDR3aa: CASSSTGRDTEAFF
CDR3nt: TGTGCCAGCAGCTCCACGGGAAGGGACACTGAAGCTTTCTTT
d_gene: .
abundance: few
j_gene: TRBJ1-1
v_gene: TRBV7-2

CDR3aa: CASSYGSEGGYTF
CDR3nt: TGTGCCAGCAGTTACGGGTCCGAGGGGGGCTACACCTTC
d_gene: .
abundance: .
j_gene: TRBJ1-2
v_gene: TRBV6-5

CDR3aa: CASARQGGEEQYF
CDR3nt: TGTGCCAGCGCGAGACAGGGAGGAGAGGAGCAGTACTTC
d_gene: .
abundance: .
j_gene: TRBJ2-7
v_gene: TRBV5-6

CDR3aa: CASRISGGDSTDTQYF
CDR3nt: TGTGCCAGCAGGATCTCCGGGGGGGACAGCACAGATACGCAGTATTTT
d_gene: TRBD2
abundance: few
j_gene: TRBJ2-3
v_gene: TRBV6-1

CDR3aa: CASSFSGTTVSEQFF
CDR3nt: TGTGCCAGCAGCTTCAGCGGGACAACCGTCAGTGAGCAGTTCTTC
d_gene: .
abundance: .
j_gene: TRBJ2-1
v_gene: TRBV7-3

CDR3aa: CASTLDSIRNTPLHF
CDR3nt: TGTGCCAGCACCCTGGACAGCATAAGGAATACACCCCTCCACTTT
d_gene: .
abundance: .
j_gene: TRBJ1-6
v_gene: TRBV7-9

CDR3aa: CASSLDGTATYEQYF
CDR3nt: TGTGCCAGCAGCTTAGACGGGACGGCTACTTACGAGCAGTACTTC
d_gene: .
abundance: .
j_gene: TRBJ2-7
v_gene: TRBV7-9

CDR3aa: CSANPGGEQYF
CDR3nt: TGCAGTGCCAACCCCGGGGGAGAGCAGTACTTC
d_gene: .
abundance: few
j_gene: TRBJ2-7
v_gene: TRBV20-1

CDR3aa: CASSEEPAAFF
CDR3nt: TGTGCCAGCAGTGAAGAGCCCGCGGCTTTCTTT
d_gene: .
abundance: .
j_gene: TRBJ1-1
v_gene: TRBV6-1

CDR3aa: CASSYSYAYSYEQYF
CDR3nt: TGTGCCAGCAGTTACTCGTACGCCTACTCCTACGAGCAGTACTTC
d_gene: .
abundance: .
j_gene: TRBJ2-7
v_gene: TRBV6-2/TRBV6-3

CDR3aa: CASSYQTSGRAGGFF
CDR3nt: TGTGCCAGCAGCTACCAGACTAGCGGGAGGGCCGGAGGGTTCTTC
d_gene: TRBD2
abundance: once
j_gene: TRBJ2-1
v_gene: TRBV28

CDR3aa: CSASRDLTSYEQYF
CDR3nt: TGCAGTGCTAGTAGGGACCTGACTTCCTACGAGCAGTACTTC
d_gene: .
abundance: .
j_gene: TRBJ2-7
v_gene: TRBV20-1

CDR3aa: CASGEDGGYNEQFF
CDR3nt: TGTGCCAGCGGGGAGGACGGAGGTTACAATGAGCAGTTCTTC
d_gene: .
abundance: .
j_gene: TRBJ2-1
v_gene: TRBV2

CDR3aa: CAISEGGHGYGYTF
CDR3nt: TGTGCCATCAGTGAGGGGGGACATGGCTATGGCTACACCTTC
d_gene: .
abundance: few
j_gene: TRBJ1-2
v_gene: TRBV10-3

CDR3aa: CASRLGQGSQETQYF
CDR3nt: TGTGCCAGCAGACTAGGACAGGGGAGTCAAGAGACCCAGTACTTC
d_gene: TRBD1
abundance: .
j_gene: TRBJ2-5
v_gene: TRBV12-3/TRBV12-4

CDR3aa: CASSWTRIERGYTF
CDR3nt: TGTGCCAGCAGTTGGACCAGAATAGAGCGTGGCTACACCTTC
d_gene: .
abundance: few
j_gene: TRBJ1-2
v_gene: TRBV12-3/TRBV12-4

CDR3aa: CSAPVAGVGEQYF
CDR3nt: TGCAGTGCTCCCGTAGCGGGGGTCGGGGAGCAGTACTTC
d_gene: TRBD2
abundance: .
j_gene: TRBJ2-7
v_gene: TRBV20-1

CDR3aa: CASSLDGQINSPLHF
CDR3nt: TGCGCCAGCAGCTTAGACGGACAAATTAATTCACCCCTCCACTTT
d_gene: .
abundance: .
j_gene: TRBJ1-6
v_gene: TRBV5-1

CDR3aa: CATSDFTGGPGNEQFF
CDR3nt: TGTGCCACCAGTGATTTCACGGGAGGGCCTGGGAATGAGCAGTTCTTC
d_gene: TRBD2
abundance: .
j_gene: TRBJ2-1
v_gene: TRBV24-1

CDR3aa: CASSWGAGGGEAFF
CDR3nt: TGTGCCAGCAGCTGGGGCGCAGGGGGCGGTGAAGCTTTCTTT
d_gene: TRBD1
abundance: few
j_gene: TRBJ1-1
v_gene: TRBV7-9

CDR3aa: CAWNLKGSNNQPQHF
CDR3nt: TGTGCCTGGAATTTAAAGGGGAGTAACAATCAGCCCCAGCATTTT
d_gene: .
abundance: .
j_gene: TRBJ1-5
v_gene: TRBV30

CDR3aa: CASSTRTSGRANVNEQFF
CDR3nt: TGTGCCAGCTCAACTCGGACTAGCGGGAGAGCAAACGTAAATGAGCAGTTCTTC
d_gene: TRBD2
abundance: .
j_gene: TRBJ2-1
v_gene: TRBV18

CDR3aa: CASSFGLGTNTGELFF
CDR3nt: TGCGCCAGCAGCTTCGGACTAGGAACGAACACCGGGGAGCTGTTTTTT
d_gene: TRBD2
abundance: .
j_gene: TRBJ2-2
v_gene: TRBV5-1

CDR3aa: CAWSTTGYEQFF
CDR3nt: TGTGCCTGGAGTACAACAGGGTATGAGCAGTTCTTC
d_gene: .
abundance: .
j_gene: TRBJ2-1
v_gene: TRBV30

CDR3aa: CSATRPLYNEQFF
CDR3nt: TGCAGTGCTACCCGACCCCTCTACAATGAGCAGTTCTTC
d_gene: .
abundance: .
j_gene: TRBJ2-1
v_gene: TRBV20-1

CDR3aa: CATTPGSNQPQHF
CDR3nt: TGCGCCACTACCCCCGGGAGCAATCAGCCCCAGCATTTT
d_gene: .
abundance: .
j_gene: TRBJ1-5
v_gene: TRBV10-2

CDR3aa: CASSSTGGAPGEQYF
CDR3nt: TGTGCCAGCAGCTCCACAGGGGGCGCCCCCGGAGAGCAGTACTTC
d_gene: TRBD1
abundance: many
j_gene: TRBJ2-7
v_gene: TRBV7-9

CDR3aa: CASNPPGTRRGYTF
CDR3nt: TGTGCCAGCAATCCTCCCGGGACACGGAGAGGCTACACCTTC
d_gene: .
abundance: few
j_gene: TRBJ1-2
v_gene: TRBV28

CDR3aa: CAWSAYGEQYF
CDR3nt: TGTGCCTGGAGTGCCTACGGAGAGCAGTACTTC
d_gene: .
abundance: .
j_gene: TRBJ2-7
v_gene: TRBV30

CDR3aa: CASSLLARGAKSPLHF
CDR3nt: TGTGCCAGCAGCTTATTGGCTCGGGGGGCTAAGTCACCCCTCCACTTT
d_gene: .
abundance: many
j_gene: TRBJ1-6
v_gene: TRBV7-2

CDR3aa: CASSEITVFTGELFF
CDR3nt: TGTGCCAGCAGTGAAATCACAGTATTCACCGGGGAGCTGTTTTTT
d_gene: .
abundance: .
j_gene: TRBJ2-2
v_gene: TRBV6-1

CDR3aa: CASSTINYEQYF
CDR3nt: TGTGCCAGCAGTACTATTAACTACGAGCAGTACTTC
d_gene: .
abundance: many
j_gene: TRBJ2-7
v_gene: TRBV6-5